These 23 T cell receptor beta chains originate from one sample sequenced in a study of blood T cell repertoires in COVID-19. Only in-frame clones appear in the TCRdb table, and some are missing; sequencing was by immunoSEQ multiplex PCR. The sample shows more than 350,000 clones, 70% to 90% of them seen only once. The sequencing input was peripheral blood. The receptors here all came from a woman aged 25-40 years with COVID-19, enrolled during active disease.

J is TRBJ2-7 and V is TRBV3-1 (or the pseudogene TRBV3-2), with 16 nucleotides matching TRBD2. CDR3 length: 17 amino acids. The germline V gene encodes CDR1 LGHDT and CDR2 YNNKEL (reference sequence). With V trimmed by 1 base and J by 6 bases, 6 bases remained unmatched. CDR3 protein: CASSQVGLAGGPSEQYV. CDR3 DNA: TGTGCCAGCAGCCAAGTGGGACTAGCGGGAGGGCCGTCCGAGCAGTACGTC.

The chain uses TRBV6-5 and TRBJ1-6; D gene ambiguous. The CDR3 totals 11 residues. Germline values: CDR1 MNHEY, CDR2 SVGAGI. V was trimmed by 7 bases and J by 7 bases, leaving 5 bases between them. The chain's CDR3 is CASTKNSPLHF. In DNA, the CDR3 is TGTGCCAGCACAAAAAATTCACCCCTCCACTTT.

To note about this clone: Other DNA sequences in the sample encode the same CDR3. The chain couples TRBV19 to TRBJ2-7; 10 bases are shared with TRBD1. After removal of 3 bases from V and 4 bases from J, the junction contained 3 bases not matched to a gene. The CDR3 has 14 amino acids. The V gene's germline CDR1 is LNHDA and CDR2 SQIVND (reference sequence). The CDR3 bases are TGTGCCAGTAGTATGGGACAGGGGTCTTACGAGCAGTACTTC. It is translated as CASSMGQGSYEQYF.

The chain has TRBV19 and TRBJ2-5, with 7 bases aligning to TRBD1. This CDR3 has 14 amino acids. The V gene's germline CDR1 is LNHDA and CDR2 SQIVND (reference sequence). V dropped 5 bases and J dropped 4; count of bases not matched to a gene: 7. CDR3 DNA sequence: TGTGCCAGTAGTTTCACAGGGGTTGTAGAGACCCAGTACTTC. Protein sequence: CASSFTGVVETQYF.

The rearrangement joins TRBV7-2 to TRBJ2-1, with D uncertain. Germline V gene sequence: CDR1 SGHTA, CDR2 FQGNSA. The CDR3 sequence is 15 residues long. Trimming shortened V by 5 bases and J by 4 bases, and 15 bases separated the two germline ends. The CDR3 nucleotides read TGTGCCAGCAGCCCAAGCACAGTCCAGTACAATGAGCAGTTCTTC. Its translation is CASSPSTVQYNEQFF.

The chain is built from TRBV7-9 and TRBJ2-1; 8 bases fit TRBD2. CDR1 is SEHNR and CDR2 is FQNEAQ in the germline V gene (reference sequence). The J segment lost 6 bases and the V segment lost 5 bases, leaving 9 bases of the junction unmatched. The length of the CDR3 is 15 residues. CDR3 nucleotides: TGTGCCAGCAGCCATAGCGGGAATCCTGGCAATGAGCAGTTCTTC. The encoded protein is CASSHSGNPGNEQFF.

This chain joins TRBV10-2 and TRBJ1-1; TRBD1 matches 8 bases. Germline trimming cut 6 bases from V and 0 bases from J; bases unmatched to any gene: 3. This CDR3 contains 14 residues. From germline, CDR1 is WSHSY and CDR2 SAAADI. The CDR3 coding sequence is TGCGCCAGCAGGCTGGGACAGGTGAACACTGAAGCTTTCTTT. Amino acid sequence: CASRLGQVNTEAFF.

This chain links TRBV3-1 (or the pseudogene TRBV3-2) with TRBJ1-4, with no clear D. The CDR3 length is 15 residues. The V end was cut by 5 bases, the J end by 5 bases, with 15 bases between. Germline values: CDR1 LGHDT, CDR2 YNNKEL (reference sequence). The CDR3 reads CASSARWSPNEKLFF. The CDR3 DNA reads TGTGCCAGCAGCGCAAGGTGGAGTCCCAATGAAAAACTGTTTTTT.

This clone was observed once. The identical CDR3 is also encoded by other nucleotide sequences in the sample. The chain uses TRBV3-1 (or the pseudogene TRBV3-2) and TRBJ2-3; tentatively, D is TRBD2 (5 bases). V was shortened by 1 base and J by 3 bases, with 5 bases between the two germline ends. The CDR3 is made up of 13 amino acids. CDR1 is LGHDT and CDR2 is YNNKEL in the germline V gene (reference sequence). CDR3 residues: CASSQGGTDTQYF. The CDR3 DNA reads as TGTGCCAGCAGCCAAGGAGGGACAGATACGCAGTATTTT.

CDR3 nucleotides: TGTGCCAGCAGCTTTGCCCTCAGCTCCTACAATGAGCAGTTCTTC. Amino acids: CASSFALSSYNEQFF. This chain links TRBV11-3 with TRBJ2-1; no firm D call. Germline-derived CDR1 and CDR2 are SGHNT and YENEEA. V dropped 3 bases and J dropped 0 bases, with 9 bases sitting between them. The CDR3 has 15 amino acids.

The table lists this clone with a count of one. CDR3 region: CASSPGQGPNSPLHF. The CDR3 DNA reads as TGTGCCAGCAGCCCAGGACAGGGGCCTAATTCACCCCTCCACTTT. The rearrangement links TRBV9 to TRBJ1-6, with TRBD1 matching over 9 bases. Germline lookup yields CDR1 SGDLS and CDR2 YYNGEE. This CDR3 is 15 amino acids long. With 4 bases clipped from V and 6 bases from J, the junction kept 5 bases outside the gene matches.

The genes are TRBV6-2 or TRBV6-3 and TRBJ1-6; 10 bases map to TRBD1. Germline-derived CDR1 and CDR2 are MNHEY and SVGEGT. CDR3 size: 14 residues. With V trimmed by 5 bases and J by 15 bases, 10 bases remained unmatched. Here the CDR3 reads CASSPDRGLGYLHF. CDR3 in DNA: TGTGCCAGCAGTCCCGACAGGGGGCTGGGTTACCTCCACTTT.

The chain couples TRBV14 to TRBJ2-5, with 7 bases aligning to TRBD2. V shed 3 bases, J shed 4 bases, and the junction held 8 bases outside the gene matches. The CDR3 is 15 residues long. The germline V gene encodes CDR1 SGHDN and CDR2 FVKESK. The DNA of the CDR3 is TGTGCCAGCAGCCAGGGGGACTACCCCAGAGAGACCCAGTACTTC. Translated: CASSQGDYPRETQYF.

The chain couples TRBV30 to TRBJ2-1, with 7 bases that match TRBD1. J gave up 12 bases and V 6 bases, and 14 bases lay outside the gene matches. This CDR3 spans 13 amino acids. Germline values: CDR1 GTSNPN, CDR2 SVGIG (reference sequence). The CDR3 nucleotides are TGTGCCTGCTCCACCCTACAGGGGTTCGGGCAGTTCTTC. Its protein is CACSTLQGFGQFF. Drawing the rest from reference TRBV30 and TRBJ2-1, the complete variable domain is SQTIHQWPATLVQPVGSPLSLECTVEGTSNPNLYWYRQAAGRGLQLLFYSVGIGQISSEVPQNLSASRPQDRQFILSSKKLLLSDSGFYLCACSTLQGFGQFFGPGTRLTVL.

The rearrangement joins TRBV2 to TRBJ1-2, with unresolved D. V lost 7 bases and J 4 bases, leaving 13 bases between the germline ends. CDR3 length: 13 residues. Per the germline V gene, CDR1 is SNHLY and CDR2 is FYNNEI. DNA for the CDR3: TGTGCCAGCACAGGACTACCCCTCTATGGCTACACCTTC. Its translation is CASTGLPLYGYTF.

The chain links TRBV4-3 to TRBJ1-2; the D is unclear. The ends were cut back, 3 bases at V and 3 bases at J, with 8 bases in the middle. Looked up from germline, CDR1 is LGHNA and CDR2 is YSLEER. The CDR3 spans 13 residues. CDR3: CASSQTQDYGYTF. The CDR3, as DNA: TGCGCCAGCAGCCAGACACAAGACTATGGCTACACCTTC.

V usage is TRBV6-5 and J usage is TRBJ1-1; maybe TRBD1 (5 bases). This CDR3 is built from 15 residues. Per the germline V gene, CDR1 is MNHEY and CDR2 is SVGAGI. The V gene lost 2 bases and the J gene lost 4 bases, with 14 bases spanning the gap. The CDR3 region is CASSYEWGPGTEAFF. The CDR3 coding sequence is TGTGCCAGCAGTTACGAGTGGGGCCCGGGCACTGAAGCTTTCTTT.

This rearrangement joins TRBV28 to TRBJ2-3, with D possibly TRBD2 on 5 matching bases. Trimming removed 6 bases from V and 10 bases from J, with 17 bases in between. This CDR3 region has 13 residues. Germline CDR1 reads MDHEN; CDR2 reads SYDVKM. The CDR3 reads CASRLKRTAAQYF. As DNA, the CDR3 is TGTGCCAGCAGACTCAAGCGGACTGCAGCGCAGTATTTT.

This clone was observed a single time. The chain recombines TRBV28 with TRBJ2-1; tentative D call: TRBD2 (7 bases). Germline V CDR1 and CDR2: MDHEN, SYDVKM. This CDR3 has 13 amino acids. V shed 9 bases and J shed 8 bases, with 17 bases lying between them. CDR3 in amino acids: CARQREGGHEQFF. CDR3 nucleotides: TGTGCCAGGCAGAGGGAGGGGGGGCATGAGCAGTTCTTC.

The chain couples TRBV27 to TRBJ2-1; TRBD2 aligns across 8 bases. CDR3 length equals 16 residues. Germline CDR1 MNHEY, CDR2 SMNVEV (reference sequence). V dropped 0 bases and J dropped 3; count of bases not matched to a gene: 4. CDR3 nucleotide sequence: TGTGCCAGCAGTTTATCAGCGGGAGATGACTACAATGAGCAGTTCTTC. Encoded protein: CASSLSAGDDYNEQFF.

The chain recombines TRBV7-2 with TRBJ2-1; tentatively, D is TRBD2 (5 bases). Trimming shortened V by 2 bases and J by 7 bases, and 21 bases separated the two germline ends. Germline CDR1 reads SGHTA; CDR2 reads FQGNSA. The CDR3 runs to 17 residues. The CDR3: CASSLRPSVGGWNEQFF. The CDR3 DNA reads TGTGCCAGCAGCTTAAGGCCCTCGGTGGGCGGGTGGAATGAGCAGTTCTTC.

This rearrangement joins TRBV7-9 to TRBJ2-7; D perhaps matches TRBD2 (5 bases). Germline assignment: CDR1 SEHNR and CDR2 FQNEAQ (reference sequence). Between the trimmed V and J ends, which lost 1 base and 7 bases, there was a span of 20 bases. The CDR3 is 16 residues long. Here the CDR3 DNA reads TGTGCCAGCAGCTTAGTCGTAGGATGGCGGGCTGGTGAGCAGTACGTC. Protein product: CASSLVVGWRAGEQYV.

The J gene is TRBJ2-1, the V gene TRBV7-9; possible D gene TRBD2, 5 bases. Germline CDR1 is SEHNR and CDR2 is FQNEAQ (reference sequence). The CDR3 loop spans 17 amino acids. Trimming stripped 5 bases from V and 0 bases from J, with 17 bases between. CDR3 loop: CASSPRRGRSSYNEQFF. CDR3 nucleotide sequence: TGTGCCAGCAGCCCCCGCCGGGGTCGAAGCTCCTACAATGAGCAGTTCTTC.